The sequence of this T cell receptor (beta chain) was determined in a study of shared clonotypes between healthy human individuals. Study observations and caveats: Generation probability values for non-shared clonotypes were lower than those for clonotypes shared by all four donors. Limited genetic and exposure-history diversity came from having few donors. Relative to memory subsets, naive subsets generally showed larger estimated richness. Naive CD4 clonotype sharing across four donors was around 5%.

Trimming removed 6 bases from V and 4 bases from J, with 18 bases in between. Germline assignment: CDR1 MGHDK and CDR2 SYGVNS. CDR3 length: 15 residues. Sequenced by immunoSEQ multiplex PCR; TCRdb stores in-frame clones only, minus some. This table has fewer than 400,000 clones, about 74% appearing once. Concerning this clone itself: What it recognizes is unknown.

V usage is TRBV25-1 and J usage is TRBJ2-5, with D possibly matching TRBD1 (8 bases). This receptor was obtained from a man aged 25-45 years in good health. Sequenced: memory CD4+ T cells sorted from blood. The sample's subset: CD45RA-negative fraction. CDR3 nucleotides: TGTGCCAGCAGGAGAGGACAGGGAGGGGGAGAGACCCAGTACTTC. It yields the protein CASRRGQGGGETQYF.